These T cell receptor beta chains were read from a single sample in a study of T-cell reconstitution after alpha-beta-depleted transplantation in children. MiXCR was run by TCRdb on the PCR reads, yielding one entry per CDR3 protein. Of about 290,000 distinct CDR3 sequences listed, 6.5% to 9% are singletons. The sample consisted of peripheral blood, taken 360 days after TCRalphabeta/CD19-depleted stem cell transplant. These receptors were collected from a female patient between 2 and 15 years old who had a stem cell transplant for Fanconi anemia, so the T cells may come from the graft donor. Both conserved end residues are part of each CDR3. A D gene is named only where the DNA matches it firmly. Rows may omit the clone size; those that give it use once, few, many or a size class.

>many|TRBJ1-2|.|TRBV6-5
CASSYINGGYGYTF
TGTGCCAGCAGTTACATTAACGGGGGCTATGGCTACACCTTC
>.|TRBJ2-7|.|TRBV9
CASSVGPAPTLSEQYF
TGTGCCAGCAGCGTGGGCCCCGCGCCCACGTTATCCGAGCAGTACTTC
>many|TRBJ2-7|.|TRBV10-3
CAIRTRGDEQYF
TGTGCCATCAGAACGAGGGGCGACGAGCAGTACTTC
>many|TRBJ2-7|.|TRBV6-2/TRBV6-3
CASSLGHYEQYF
TGTGCCAGCAGCCTGGGACACTACGAGCAGTACTTC
>few|TRBJ1-1|.|TRBV11-1
CASSHRDGNTEAFF
TGTGCCAGCAGCCATCGGGACGGGAACACTGAAGCTTTCTTT
>many|TRBJ2-3|TRBD2|TRBV24-1
CATSDLTSGEADTQYF
TGTGCCACCAGTGACCTGACTAGCGGGGAGGCAGATACGCAGTATTTT
>many|TRBJ2-5|.|TRBV12-3/TRBV12-4
CASSLLHSLQKQETQYF
TGTGCCAGCAGTTTACTCCACAGCCTCCAAAAACAAGAGACCCAGTACTTC
>many|TRBJ2-2|.|TRBV11-2
CASTSPSRNTGELFF
TGTGCCAGCACCTCCCCGAGCCGGAACACCGGGGAGCTGTTTTTT
>.|TRBJ1-3|TRBD1|TRBV5-1
CASSAFPGQGNGNTIYF
TGCGCCAGCAGCGCCTTCCCGGGACAGGGTAACGGAAACACCATATATTTT
>many|TRBJ1-5|.|TRBV7-9
CASSLAQDSPQHF
TGTGCCAGCAGCTTAGCGCAGGACAGCCCCCAGCATTTT
>many|TRBJ2-1|TRBD2|TRBV5-1
CASRLAGGPSNEQFF
TGCGCCAGCAGATTAGCGGGGGGGCCAAGCAATGAGCAGTTCTTC
>few|TRBJ2-2|TRBD1|TRBV5-6
CASSLAKGGRPTGELFF
TGTGCCAGCAGCTTGGCAAAAGGGGGCCGACCCACCGGGGAGCTGTTTTTT
>.|TRBJ1-4|TRBD1|TRBV12-3/TRBV12-4
CASSLARGLNEKLFF
TGTGCCAGCAGTTTAGCAAGGGGGCTTAATGAAAAACTGTTTTTT
>many|TRBJ2-2|TRBD2|TRBV12-3/TRBV12-4
CASSYGSAGGNTGELFF
TGTGCCAGCAGTTACGGATCGGCGGGAGGGAACACCGGGGAGCTGTTTTTT
>few|TRBJ2-1|TRBD2|TRBV11-3
CASSLRGAGNEQFF
TGTGCCAGCAGCTTGCGGGGGGCAGGCAATGAGCAGTTCTTC
>few|TRBJ1-2|.|TRBV5-5
CASSSGRGNIYGYTF
TGTGCCAGCAGCTCTGGCCGGGGAAACATCTATGGCTACACCTTC
>many|TRBJ2-1|TRBD2|TRBV5-1
CASSLAGGPRDEQFF
TGCGCCAGCAGCCTAGCGGGAGGGCCGAGGGATGAGCAGTTCTTC
>.|TRBJ1-2|TRBD1|TRBV5-1
CASSLLDRGDGYTF
TGCGCCAGCAGCTTGCTGGACAGGGGTGATGGCTACACCTTC
>few|TRBJ1-1|.|TRBV5-1
CASSPRATLTNTEAFF
TGCGCCAGCAGCCCTCGAGCAACCCTCACGAACACTGAAGCTTTCTTT
>.|TRBJ2-2|TRBD1|TRBV9
CASSAGRDRGFIGELFF
TGTGCCAGCAGCGCCGGCAGGGACAGGGGTTTTATCGGGGAGCTGTTTTTT
>many|TRBJ2-1|.|TRBV7-2
CASSLWPSSLRDEQFF
TGTGCCAGCAGCTTATGGCCTAGCTCTCTGAGGGATGAGCAGTTCTTC
>few|TRBJ2-5|.|TRBV25-1
CASSTGPGQETQYF
TGTGCCAGCAGTACCGGGCCTGGCCAAGAGACCCAGTACTTC
>few|TRBJ2-7|.|TRBV5-1
CASSFQGLSYEQYF
TGCGCCAGCAGCTTCCAGGGACTTTCCTACGAGCAGTACTTC
>.|TRBJ1-1|TRBD1|TRBV28
CASTGQMNTEAFF
TGTGCCAGCACGGGACAGATGAACACTGAAGCTTTCTTT
>few|TRBJ2-1|.|TRBV4-1
CASSQVVDNKGNEQFF
TGCGCCAGCAGCCAGGTCGTGGACAATAAGGGGAATGAGCAGTTCTTC
>many|TRBJ1-1|.|TRBV20-1
CSSHSPTPNTEAFF
TGCAGTTCTCACAGCCCGACCCCGAACACTGAAGCTTTCTTT
>few|TRBJ2-7|.|TRBV6-6
CASETGHEQYF
TGTGCCAGTGAAACAGGGCACGAGCAGTACTTC
>.|TRBJ2-5|.|TRBV29-1
CSVKGTPETQYF
TGCAGCGTAAAAGGGACTCCAGAGACCCAGTACTTC
>.|TRBJ1-1|.|TRBV4-2
CASSQETNTEAFF
TGTGCCAGCAGCCAAGAGACGAACACTGAAGCTTTCTTT
>.|TRBJ2-2|.|TRBV6-2/TRBV6-3
CASSTLGRVWAGELFF
TGTGCCAGCAGCACCCTCGGACGGGTCTGGGCCGGGGAGCTGTTTTTT
>few|TRBJ2-2|.|TRBV7-3
CSSRQVTNTGELFF
TGTTCCAGCCGACAGGTCACGAACACCGGGGAGCTGTTTTTT
>.|TRBJ2-3|.|TRBV6-2/TRBV6-3
CTSSLLQLGTRRRDTQYF
TGTACCAGCAGTTTACTCCAGTTAGGGACCAGACGTCGAGATACGCAGTATTTT
>many|TRBJ1-1|.|TRBV12-3/TRBV12-4
CASSSQGAMNTEAFF
TGTGCCAGCAGTTCACAGGGAGCTATGAACACTGAAGCTTTCTTT
>many|TRBJ2-7|TRBD2|TRBV3-1
CASSPRLAAYEQYF
TGTGCCAGCAGCCCCCGGCTAGCGGCCTACGAGCAGTACTTC
>many|TRBJ2-3|TRBD2|TRBV4-2
CASSHPPGLAGGSTDTQYF
TGTGCCAGCAGCCATCCCCCGGGACTAGCGGGGGGAAGCACAGATACGCAGTATTTT
>few|TRBJ1-2|.|TRBV20-1
CSARDMQVAGYTF
TGCAGTGCTAGAGATATGCAGGTGGCAGGCTACACCTTC
>many|TRBJ1-6|.|TRBV27
CASGLRGYNSPLHF
TGTGCCAGCGGGCTGCGGGGGTATAATTCACCCCTCCACTTT
>.|TRBJ1-4|TRBD1|TRBV11-2
CASSSQQGWGNEKLFF
TGTGCCAGCAGCTCTCAACAGGGGTGGGGTAATGAAAAACTGTTTTTT
>many|TRBJ2-2|.|TRBV6-1
CASKQGVGAGELFF
TGTGCCAGCAAACAGGGTGTGGGCGCCGGGGAGCTGTTTTTT
>many|TRBJ2-1|TRBD2|TRBV25-1
CASSDPTGTSGRIEQFF
TGTGCCAGCAGTGATCCGACCGGGACTAGCGGGAGGATTGAGCAGTTCTTC